In this sample, the clone carrying this T cell receptor (beta chain) turned up a few times. Its target is unknown. This entry belongs to a study of CD8+ T cells in alopecia areata. On the study more broadly: Severity in treated patients was scored by percentage of scalp area affected.

General study results and limits: As there was one nonresponder, how baseline CD8+ expansion relates to response remains uncertain.

Treatment noted: oral pan-JAK inhibitor, 5-10 mg twice daily. Lesional scalp tissue (obtained by punch biopsy) and peripheral blood were collected from alopecia areata patients. RNA, once extracted, was reverse transcribed into cDNA for use as the sequencing template. This table comes from immunoSEQ multiplex PCR, and its TCRdb copy is limited to in-frame clones, with some not included. The sample consists of about 160,000 clones, less than 70% of them appearing once. Germline V gene data show CDR1 as LNHNV and CDR2 as YYDKDF (reference sequence). The length of the CDR3 is 15 residues. The germline V and J ends were trimmed by 3 bases and 2 bases, with 13 bases remaining between them.

The sequence was obtained from a human donor with alopecia areata. Sequencing was performed on CD4+ T cells sorted from blood, taken at week 4, from a patient treated with tofacitinib. This sequence joins TRBV15 and TRBJ1-2; possibly TRBD1 for D (5 bases). CDR3 nucleotides: TGTGCCACCAGCAGTTACGGGGGTCTCAACTATGGCTACACCTTC. As protein: CATSSYGGLNYGYTF.